One and the same sample provided the 27 T cell receptor beta chains below, sequenced in a study of T-cell memory formation after mild COVID-19. TCRdb re-called the 5' RACE reads through MiXCR, storing one row per CDR3 protein. The sample includes about 150,000 distinct CDR3 sequences, under 25% of them seen just once. The sequenced material came from PBMCs or a T cell subset sorted from them (not recorded which). The receptors stem from an adult woman who had mild COVID-19 (a few samples of this study predate the infection). Cell type and time point are not known.

This clonotype was counted ten times or more. The chain couples TRBV29-1 to TRBJ2-5; 11 bases fit TRBD1. Per germline, CDR1 SQVTM and CDR2 ANQGSEA. The trim removed 6 bases at V and 4 bases at J, leaving 1 base unmatched. The CDR3 contains 12 residues. The CDR3 region has the DNA TGCAGCGTCGGGACAGGGGGAGAGACCCAGTACTTC. Amino acid sequence: CSVGTGGETQYF.

This clonotype was counted a few times. The CDR3 loop reads CASSRGQGQETQYF. In DNA, the CDR3 is TGTGCCAGCAGCCGTGGACAGGGCCAAGAGACCCAGTACTTC. This chain connects TRBV12-3 or TRBV12-4 to TRBJ2-5; 8 bases line up with TRBD1. Trimming at V came to 6 bases and at J to 1 base, leaving 4 bases not matched to a gene. The length of the CDR3 is 14 residues.

This clonotype was found a few times. The CDR3 region is CASSLEASGVYNEQFF. CDR3 in DNA: TGCGCCAGCAGCTTGGAGGCTAGCGGGGTCTACAATGAGCAGTTCTTC. The chain has TRBV5-1 and TRBJ2-1; TRBD2 agrees at 9 bases. In germline, CDR1 is SGHRS, CDR2 YFSETQ. This CDR3 has 16 residues. V was clipped by 0 bases and J by 3 bases; unmatched bases: 4. Combining the CDR3 with reference TRBV5-1 and TRBJ2-1 gives the whole variable domain KAGVTQTPRYLIKTRGQQVTLSCSPISGHRSVSWYQQTPGQGLQFLFEYFSETQRNKGNFPGRFSGRQFSNSRSEMNVSTLELGDSALYLCASSLEASGVYNEQFFGPGTRLTVL.

This clonotype was seen more than once but under ten times. V is TRBV6-5 and J is TRBJ2-2; TRBD1 matches 7 bases. This CDR3 comprises 13 residues. V gave up 7 bases and J gave up 6 bases; unmatched junction bases: 5. Germline V CDR1 and CDR2: MNHEY, SVGAGI. CDR3 in amino acids: CASMTGRPGELFF. For the CDR3, the DNA is TGTGCCAGCATGACAGGGCGGCCCGGGGAGCTGTTTTTT.

V is TRBV18 and J is TRBJ2-7; 7 bases are shared with TRBD1. Germline CDR1 is KGHSH and CDR2 is LQKENI. Trimming removed 3 bases from V and 5 bases from J; junction bases left unmatched: 4. This CDR3 contains 13 residues. The CDR3 coding sequence is TGTGCCAGCTCACCGGGAACAGGGGACGAGCAGTACTTC. This sequence encodes CASSPGTGDEQYF. Full variable domain (outside the CDR3, taken from reference TRBV18 and TRBJ2-7): NAGVMQNPRHLVRRRGQEARLRCSPMKGHSHVYWYRQLPEEGLKFMVYLQKENIIDESGMPKERFSAEFPKEGPSILRIQQVVRGDSAAYFCASSPGTGDEQYFGPGTRLTVT.

The chain couples TRBV5-1 to TRBJ1-1; TRBD1 matches 10 bases. V trimming: 4 bases; J trimming: 0 bases; junction bases outside the gene matches: 12. The CDR3 has 18 residues. Per the germline V gene, CDR1 is SGHRS and CDR2 is YFSETQ. CDR3 nucleotide sequence: TGCGCCAGCAGCAACTGGGGGAAGGACAGGGGGATGAACACTGAAGCTTTCTTT. Residues: CASSNWGKDRGMNTEAFF.

V and J are TRBV6-5 and TRBJ1-1, with D unclear. From germline, CDR1 is MNHEY and CDR2 SVGAGI. The CDR3 spans 16 residues. The V end lost 0 bases, the J end lost 10 bases, and 21 bases lay between the germline ends. CDR3 loop: CASSYSIFAPQNGAFF. In DNA form, the CDR3 reads TGTGCCAGCAGTTACTCGATCTTCGCCCCGCAAAATGGAGCTTTCTTT.

This clonotype has more than one count but fewer than ten. This chain uses TRBV6-2 or TRBV6-3 with TRBJ2-7, with 7 nucleotides matching TRBD2. Trimming at V came to 7 bases and at J to 2 bases, leaving 8 bases not matched to a gene. The CDR3 totals 14 residues. The V gene's germline CDR1 is MNHEY and CDR2 SVGEGT. The CDR3 DNA reads TGTGCCAGCAAGGGAGGGCTAGCCGCCTACGAGCAGTACTTC. Protein sequence: CASKGGLAAYEQYF.

This clonotype was seen only a few times. The J gene is TRBJ1-5, the V gene TRBV10-3, with a weak D call TRBD1 (6 bases). The germline CDR1 and CDR2 sequences are ENHRY and SYGVKD. Trimming stripped 4 bases from V and 1 base from J, with 8 bases between. The CDR3 has 14 residues. DNA of the CDR3: TGTGCCATCAGTGGCCAGGGGAGCAATCAGCCCCAGCATTTT. Translation: CAISGQGSNQPQHF.

This clonotype has more than one count but fewer than ten. The chain is built from TRBV7-2 and TRBJ2-3; 7 bases are shared with TRBD2. The CDR3 runs 13 residues. The germline V gene encodes CDR1 SGHTA and CDR2 FQGNSA. The V gene end was trimmed by 4 bases and the J gene end by 3 bases; junction bases not matched to a gene: 1. The CDR3 reads CASSWGGTDTQYF. CDR3 sequence (DNA): TGTGCCAGCAGCTGGGGGGGAACAGATACGCAGTATTTT.

In this sample, this clonotype turned up a few times. CDR3 amino acids: CASRGGRGTGELFF. Written as DNA, the CDR3 is TGTGCCAGCAGGGGCGGGAGGGGGACCGGGGAGCTGTTTTTT. The chain links TRBV4-2 to TRBJ2-2; 9 positions agree with TRBD2. Trimming took 6 bases from V and 5 from J; bases not matched to a gene: 4. Germline V gene sequence: CDR1 LGHNA, CDR2 YNFKEQ. CDR3 length: 14 amino acids.

The rearrangement uses TRBV11-3 and TRBJ2-5; the match to TRBD1 covers 9 bases. Germline values: CDR1 SGHNT, CDR2 YENEEA. Losses at the gene ends were 5 bases for V and 5 bases for J; bases not matched to a gene: 6. This CDR3 contains 14 residues. This CDR3 is CASSPDRGGETQYF. In DNA form, the CDR3 reads TGTGCCAGCAGCCCGGACAGGGGTGGGGAGACCCAGTACTTC. The variable domain in full, with the rest retrieved from reference TRBV11-3 and TRBJ2-5, is EAGVVQSPRYKIIEKKQPVAFWCNPISGHNTLYWYLQNLGQGPELLIRYENEEAVDDSQLPKDRFSAERLKGVDSTLKIQPAELGDSAVYLCASSPDRGGETQYFGPGTRLLVL.

The chain employs TRBV20-1 and TRBJ1-2; 9 nucleotides line up with TRBD1. V dropped 4 bases and J dropped 0; count of bases not matched to a gene: 15. CDR1 and CDR2 (germline): DFQATT, SNEGSKA (reference sequence). The CDR3 length is 18 residues. CDR3 sequence: CSAMTQGQGERPNYGYTF. The CDR3 DNA is TGCAGTGCTATGACCCAGGGACAGGGAGAAAGACCTAACTATGGCTACACCTTC.

The V gene is TRBV3-1, the J gene TRBJ2-3; D may be TRBD2 (6 bases). The germline CDR1 and CDR2 sequences are LGHDT and YNNKEL (reference sequence). This CDR3 has 15 residues. V was cut by 2 bases and J by 0 bases, with 9 bases left in between. The CDR3 spells CASSQQRASTDTQYF. The CDR3 region has the DNA TGTGCCAGCAGCCAACAGCGGGCGAGCACAGATACGCAGTATTTT.

The chain has TRBV14 and TRBJ1-1; D gene ambiguous. Germline V CDR1 and CDR2: SGHDN, FVKESK. V was trimmed by 2 bases and J by 0 bases, leaving 10 bases between them. This CDR3 contains 15 residues. The CDR3, as DNA: TGTGCCAGCAGCCAACAGAGTCTAATGAACACTGAAGCTTTCTTT. This translates into CASSQQSLMNTEAFF.

The table lists this clonotype with a few counts. The gene calls are TRBV5-1 and TRBJ1-4; D may be TRBD1 (6 bases). Germline CDR1 reads SGHRS; CDR2 reads YFSETQ. The CDR3 has 14 residues. V was shortened by 4 bases and J by 8 bases, with 15 bases between the two germline ends. CDR3 residues: CASSRQGRKEKLFF. CDR3 coding DNA: TGCGCCAGCAGCCGGCAGGGGAGGAAGGAAAAACTGTTTTTT.

J is TRBJ2-3 and V is TRBV7-2; D may be TRBD1 or TRBD2 (6 bases each). Germline loops: CDR1 SGHTA, CDR2 FQGNSA. The germline V and J ends were trimmed by 4 bases and 1 base, with 12 bases remaining between them. CDR3 length: 15 amino acids. Written as DNA, the CDR3 is TGTGCCAGCAGCTGGCCGGAGGGGGGCACAGATACGCAGTATTTT. It codes for CASSWPEGGTDTQYF.

The chain links TRBV7-9 to TRBJ2-3, with 10 bases aligning to TRBD2. This CDR3 comprises 15 residues. With 3 bases clipped from V and 3 bases from J, the junction kept 3 bases outside the gene matches. The germline gives CDR1 SEHNR, CDR2 FQNEAQ (reference sequence). As DNA, the CDR3 is TGTGCCAGCAGCTTGGGAGCGGGGGGGACAGATACGCAGTATTTT. Translated: CASSLGAGGTDTQYF.

The chain combines TRBV29-1 with TRBJ1-2; tentatively, D is TRBD1 (6 bases). Per the germline V gene, CDR1 is SQVTM and CDR2 is ANQGSEA. This CDR3 is 12 amino acids long. With 5 bases removed from V and 3 bases from J, the gap between germline ends came to 10 bases. CDR3 DNA sequence: TGCAGCGTTTCAGACAGGTACTATGGCTACACCTTC. Protein sequence: CSVSDRYYGYTF.

This clonotype was seen once. This rearrangement joins TRBV7-9 to TRBJ2-3; a possible D gene is TRBD2 (6 bases). The CDR3 has 16 residues. With 5 bases removed from V and 4 bases from J, the gap between germline ends came to 19 bases. Germline V CDR1 and CDR2: SEHNR, FQNEAQ (reference sequence). The CDR3 sequence is CASSPRLDRVPDTQYF. The CDR3 DNA follows: TGTGCCAGCAGCCCCCGACTAGATAGGGTCCCAGATACGCAGTATTTT.

CDR3 DNA sequence: TGTGCCAGCGGATTATTGACAGGGGAGAGCACAGATACGCAGTATTTT. It encodes CASGLLTGESTDTQYF. The J gene is TRBJ2-3, the V gene TRBV12-3 or TRBV12-4, with 8 bases matching TRBD1. V dropped 8 bases and J dropped 0; count of bases not matched to a gene: 10. The CDR3 runs 16 residues.

This chain joins TRBV9 and TRBJ1-3; the D is unclear. Germline V gives CDR1 SGDLS, CDR2 YYNGEE. The length of the CDR3 is 15 residues. V was clipped by 4 bases and J by 0 bases, with 11 bases between them. The CDR3 sequence: CASSQSPFSGNTIYF. The DNA for the CDR3 is TGTGCCAGCAGCCAAAGTCCCTTCTCTGGAAACACCATATATTTT.

This rearrangement joins TRBV9 to TRBJ2-5, with 16 bases matching TRBD2. The CDR3 is made up of 17 amino acids. With 4 bases clipped from V and 7 bases from J, the junction kept 10 bases outside the gene matches. Per germline, CDR1 SGDLS and CDR2 YYNGEE. The CDR3 DNA follows: TGTGCCAGCAGCTCGTCCGGGACTAGCGGGGGGGCCCTGACCCAGTACTTC. Translation gives CASSSSGTSGGALTQYF. Drawing the rest from reference TRBV9 and TRBJ2-5, the complete variable domain is DSGVTQTPKHLITATGQRVTLRCSPRSGDLSVYWYQQSLDQGLQFLIQYYNGEERAKGNILERFSAQQFPDLHSELNLSSLELGDSALYFCASSSSGTSGGALTQYFGPGTRLLVL.

The chain combines TRBV15 with TRBJ2-3, with D hard to call. CDR3 length: 12 residues. Germline-derived CDR1 and CDR2 are LNHNV and YYDKDF (reference sequence). V was cut by 0 bases and J by 8 bases, with 6 bases left in between. The CDR3 sequence is CATSREGSTQYF. CDR3 coding DNA: TGTGCCACCAGCAGAGAGGGATCTACGCAGTATTTT.

This clonotype was counted a few times. The V gene is TRBV5-1, the J gene TRBJ2-2, with D tentatively TRBD2 (6 bases). The CDR3 is 14 amino acids. Trimming took 4 bases from V and 8 from J, leaving 15 bases between them. Germline values: CDR1 SGHRS, CDR2 YFSETQ. The CDR3 DNA is TGCGCCAGCAGCCCCGGGAGTCCCCCTGGGGAGCTGTTTTTT. Its translation is CASSPGSPPGELFF. The whole variable domain, filled in from reference TRBV5-1 and TRBJ2-2, reads KAGVTQTPRYLIKTRGQQVTLSCSPISGHRSVSWYQQTPGQGLQFLFEYFSETQRNKGNFPGRFSGRQFSNSRSEMNVSTLELGDSALYLCASSPGSPPGELFFGEGSRLTVL.

The rearrangement joins TRBV19 to TRBJ2-3; D uncertain. The CDR3 runs 17 residues. Germline loops: CDR1 LNHDA, CDR2 SQIVND (reference sequence). The V and J ends lost 7 bases and 2 bases respectively, with 22 bases between them. CDR3 nucleotides: TGTGCCAGTAATTCAGTATTATCAGGTTCGGCCACAGATACGCAGTATTTT. Translation: CASNSVLSGSATDTQYF.

This clonotype is medium-sized (0.01 to 0.1%) within its sample. CDR3 coding DNA: TGCGCCAGCAGCTTTACGAGGGGCGTTAGCGATGAGCAGTTCTTC. Amino acids: CASSFTRGVSDEQFF. This rearrangement joins TRBV5-1 to TRBJ2-1; the D call may be TRBD1 or TRBD2 (5 bases each). The V gene lost 2 bases and the J gene lost 8 bases, with 17 bases spanning the gap. The CDR3 is made up of 15 amino acids. Looked up from germline, CDR1 is SGHRS and CDR2 is YFSETQ.